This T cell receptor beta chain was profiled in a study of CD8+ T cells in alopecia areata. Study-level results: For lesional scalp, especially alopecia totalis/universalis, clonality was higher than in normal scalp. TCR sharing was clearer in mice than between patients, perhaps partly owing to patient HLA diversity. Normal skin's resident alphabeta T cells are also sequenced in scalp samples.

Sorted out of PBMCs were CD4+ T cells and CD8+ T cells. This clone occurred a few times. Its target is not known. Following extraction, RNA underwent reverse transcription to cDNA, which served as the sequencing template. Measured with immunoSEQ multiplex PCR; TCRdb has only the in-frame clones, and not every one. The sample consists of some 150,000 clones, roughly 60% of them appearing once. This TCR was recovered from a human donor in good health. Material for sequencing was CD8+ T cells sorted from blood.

The DNA of the CDR3 is TGTGCCAGCAGTTACAGGGACACCGGGGAGCTGTTTTTT. This encodes CASSYRDTGELFF. V gene TRBV6-5 combines with J gene TRBJ2-2; D not resolved. There are 13 residues in the CDR3. V lost 2 bases and J lost 3, with 4 bases in between. CDR1 and CDR2 from the germline V gene are MNHEY and SVGAGI.